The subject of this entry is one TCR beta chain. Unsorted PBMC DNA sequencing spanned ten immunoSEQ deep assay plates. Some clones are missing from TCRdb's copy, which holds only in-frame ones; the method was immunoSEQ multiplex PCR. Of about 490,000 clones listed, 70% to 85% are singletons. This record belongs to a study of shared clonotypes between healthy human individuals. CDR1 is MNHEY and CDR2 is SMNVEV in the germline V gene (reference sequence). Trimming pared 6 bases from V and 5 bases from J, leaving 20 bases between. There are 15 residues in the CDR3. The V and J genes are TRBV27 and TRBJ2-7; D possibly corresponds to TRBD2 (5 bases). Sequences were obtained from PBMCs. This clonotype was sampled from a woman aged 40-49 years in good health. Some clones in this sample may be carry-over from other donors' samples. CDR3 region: CASRLVSGRFDEQYF. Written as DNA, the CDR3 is TGTGCCAGCAGACTAGTGTCGGGTAGGTTCGACGAGCAGTACTTC.